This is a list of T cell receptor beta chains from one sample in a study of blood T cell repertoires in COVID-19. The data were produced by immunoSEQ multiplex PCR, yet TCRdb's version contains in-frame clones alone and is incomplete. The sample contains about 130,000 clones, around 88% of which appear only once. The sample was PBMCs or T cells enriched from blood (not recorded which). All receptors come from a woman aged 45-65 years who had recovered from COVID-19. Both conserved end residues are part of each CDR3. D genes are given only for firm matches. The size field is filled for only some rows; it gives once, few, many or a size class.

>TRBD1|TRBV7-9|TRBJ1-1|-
CASSLGQGNTEAFF
TGTGCCAGCAGCTTAGGACAGGGGAACACTGAAGCTTTCTTT
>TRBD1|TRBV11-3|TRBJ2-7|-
CASSFLQGYEQYF
TGTGCCAGCAGCTTCCTACAGGGGTACGAGCAGTACTTC
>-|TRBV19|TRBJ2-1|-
CASSMRNEQFF
TGTGCCAGTAGTATGCGGAATGAGCAGTTCTTC
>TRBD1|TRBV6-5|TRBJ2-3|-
CASTGTGRGRTQYF
TGTGCCAGCACCGGGACAGGGCGGGGTCGTACGCAGTATTTT
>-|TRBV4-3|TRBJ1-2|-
CASSQEPRGYGYTF
TGCGCCAGCAGCCAAGAACCGAGAGGCTATGGCTACACCTTC
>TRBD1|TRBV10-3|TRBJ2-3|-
CAITGSRTGVSTDTQYF
TGTGCCATCACAGGATCAAGGACAGGCGTTAGCACAGATACGCAGTATTTT
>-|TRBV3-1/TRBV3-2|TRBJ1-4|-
CASSQDRGVREKLFF
TGTGCCAGCAGCCAAGACCGGGGGGTCCGTGAAAAACTGTTTTTT
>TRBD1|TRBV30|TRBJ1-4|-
CAWSQGQGDEKLFF
TGTGCCTGGAGCCAGGGACAGGGGGATGAAAAACTGTTTTTT
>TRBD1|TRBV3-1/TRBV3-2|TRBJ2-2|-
CASSHWTGPTGELFF
TGTGCCAGCAGCCACTGGACAGGGCCCACCGGGGAGCTGTTTTTT
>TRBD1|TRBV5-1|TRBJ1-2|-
CASSSTGDYGYTF
TGCGCCAGCAGCTCGACAGGGGACTATGGCTACACCTTC
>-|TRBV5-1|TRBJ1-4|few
CASSLGRGEKLFF
TGCGCCAGCAGCTTAGGACGGGGTGAAAAACTGTTTTTT
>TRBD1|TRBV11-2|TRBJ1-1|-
CASSDRQGAFYTEAFF
TGTGCCAGCAGCGACCGACAGGGGGCGTTTTACACTGAAGCTTTCTTT
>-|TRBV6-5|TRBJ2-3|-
CASSYAGTQYF
TGTGCCAGCAGTTACGCCGGTACGCAGTATTTT
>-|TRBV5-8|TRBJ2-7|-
CASSYDTPYEQYF
TGTGCCAGCAGCTACGACACCCCCTACGAGCAGTACTTC
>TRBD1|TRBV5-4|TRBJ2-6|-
CASSDRDRVPGANVLTF
TGTGCCAGCAGTGACCGGGACAGGGTACCTGGGGCCAACGTCCTGACTTTC
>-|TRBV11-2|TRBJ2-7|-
CASSLGHSYGEQYF
TGTGCCAGCAGCTTGGGACACTCTTATGGCGAGCAGTACTTC
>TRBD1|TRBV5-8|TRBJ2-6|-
CASSPRTGRISGANVLTF
TGTGCCAGCAGCCCCCGGACAGGCCGAATCTCTGGGGCCAACGTCCTGACTTTC
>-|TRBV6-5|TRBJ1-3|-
CASSYSGGPGNTIYF
TGTGCCAGCAGTTACTCGGGTGGGCCCGGAAACACCATATATTTT
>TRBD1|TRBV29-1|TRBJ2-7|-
CSAVGDRVGGEQYF
TGCAGCGCCGTTGGGGACAGGGTAGGAGGCGAGCAGTACTTC
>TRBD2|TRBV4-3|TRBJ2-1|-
CASSQLLAGGDNEQFF
TGCGCCAGCAGCCAATTGTTAGCGGGGGGCGACAATGAGCAGTTCTTC
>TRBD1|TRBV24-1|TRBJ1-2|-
CATSDSRQGKGYTF
TGTGCCACCAGTGATTCCCGACAGGGGAAAGGCTACACCTTC
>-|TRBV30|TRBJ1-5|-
CAYTEAGYSNQPQHF
TGTGCCTACACCGAGGCGGGGTATAGCAATCAGCCCCAGCATTTT
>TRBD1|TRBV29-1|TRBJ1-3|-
CSVGQGDTSGNTIYF
TGCAGCGTCGGGCAGGGGGACACCTCTGGAAACACCATATATTTT
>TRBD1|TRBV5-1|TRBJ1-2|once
CASNEGGWGYGYTF
TGCGCCAGCAACGAAGGGGGCTGGGGCTATGGCTACACCTTC
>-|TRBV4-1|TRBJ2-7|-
CASRGESGEQYF
TGCGCCAGCAGAGGCGAATCGGGCGAGCAGTACTTC
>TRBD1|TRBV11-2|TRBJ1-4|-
CASSGHPTGGSTNEKLFF
TGTGCCAGCAGCGGACACCCGACAGGGGGATCAACTAATGAAAAACTGTTTTTT
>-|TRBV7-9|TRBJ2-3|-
CASSFGMSTDTQYF
TGTGCCAGCAGCTTCGGTATGAGCACAGATACGCAGTATTTT
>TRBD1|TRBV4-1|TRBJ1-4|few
CASSQDKTGAEKLFF
TGCGCCAGCAGCCAAGACAAAACAGGGGCAGAAAAACTGTTTTTT
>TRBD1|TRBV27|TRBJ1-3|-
CASQGQGQGNTIYF
TGTGCCAGCCAAGGACAGGGGCAAGGAAACACCATATATTTT
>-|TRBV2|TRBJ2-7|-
CASSEDSSYEQYF
TGTGCCAGCAGTGAAGACAGCTCCTACGAGCAGTACTTC
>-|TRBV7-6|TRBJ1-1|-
CASSLDGEIPAWF
TGTGCCAGCAGCTTAGACGGGGAAATTCCCGCTTGGTTT
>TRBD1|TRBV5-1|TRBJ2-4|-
CASSLEDRGPLGIQYF
TGCGCCAGCAGCTTGGAGGACAGGGGGCCTCTGGGCATTCAGTACTTC
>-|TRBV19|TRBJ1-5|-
CASSIVTGSNQPQHF
TGTGCCAGTAGTATAGTGACAGGAAGCAATCAGCCCCAGCATTTT
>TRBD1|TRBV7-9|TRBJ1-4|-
CASSDTGAANEKLFF
TGTGCCAGCAGCGATACAGGGGCGGCTAATGAAAAACTGTTTTTT
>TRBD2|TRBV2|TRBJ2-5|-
CASSQPTGTSGVPGGETQYF
TGTGCCAGCAGTCAGCCTACCGGGACTAGCGGGGTTCCGGGCGGGGAGACCCAGTACTTC
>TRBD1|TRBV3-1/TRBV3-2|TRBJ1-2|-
CASRTGQGGGYTF
TGTGCCAGCAGGACGGGACAGGGAGGCGGCTACACCTTC
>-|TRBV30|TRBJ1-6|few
CAWSVQVNSPLHF
TGTGCCTGGAGTGTACAGGTTAATTCACCCCTCCACTTT
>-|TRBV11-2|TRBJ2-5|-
CASSLGIVGGKEETQYF
TGTGCCAGCAGCTTAGGAATTGTTGGAGGGAAGGAAGAGACCCAGTACTTC
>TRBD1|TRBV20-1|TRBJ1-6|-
CSASDRVNSPLHF
TGCAGTGCAAGTGACAGGGTAAATTCACCCCTCCACTTT
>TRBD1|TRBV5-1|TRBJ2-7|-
CASAAGTGGLYEQYF
TGCGCCAGCGCGGCCGGGACAGGGGGCTTATACGAGCAGTACTTC
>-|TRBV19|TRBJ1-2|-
CATHDSFVYGYTF
TGTGCCACCCACGACAGTTTCGTCTATGGCTACACCTTC
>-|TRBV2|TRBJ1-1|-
CASRARTENTEAFF
TGTGCCAGCAGAGCTAGGACAGAGAACACTGAAGCTTTCTTT
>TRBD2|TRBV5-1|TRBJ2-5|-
CASSLEGRGTMETQYF
TGCGCCAGCAGCTTGGAAGGTCGGGGGACTATGGAGACCCAGTACTTC
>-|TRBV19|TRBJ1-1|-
CATIGGANTEAFF
TGTGCCACTATAGGGGGGGCGAACACTGAAGCTTTCTTT
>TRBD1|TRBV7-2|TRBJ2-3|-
CASSYRGGDTQYF
TGTGCCAGCAGCTACCGAGGGGGCGATACGCAGTATTTT
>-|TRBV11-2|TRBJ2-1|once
CASSAILGTYNEQFF
TGTGCCAGCAGCGCCATCCTGGGCACCTACAATGAGCAGTTCTTC
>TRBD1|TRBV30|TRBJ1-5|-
CAWSLDRGNQPQHF
TGTGCCTGGAGTCTTGACAGGGGCAATCAGCCCCAGCATTTT
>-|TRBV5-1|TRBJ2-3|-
CASNERYTTDTQYF
TGCGCCAGCAACGAACGGTATACCACAGATACGCAGTATTTT
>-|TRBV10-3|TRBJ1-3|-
CAISEDSRTGNTIYF
TGTGCCATCAGTGAAGACAGCAGAACTGGAAACACCATATATTTT
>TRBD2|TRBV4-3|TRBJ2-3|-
CASSQGVASGGAQYF
TGCGCCAGCAGCCAAGGAGTGGCTAGCGGGGGCGCGCAGTATTTT
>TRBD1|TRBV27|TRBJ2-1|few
CASQDPGQGYNEQFF
TGTGCCAGCCAGGATCCGGGACAGGGTTACAATGAGCAGTTCTTC
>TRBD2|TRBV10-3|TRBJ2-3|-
CAISEIGLGASRDTQYF
TGTGCCATCAGTGAGATAGGACTAGGAGCTTCGAGAGATACGCAGTATTTT